This TCR beta chain emerged from a study of cytomegalovirus exposure and HLA in healthy donors. Looking at the study overall: Earlier, 180 million or so T cells were analyzed, and fewer than 120 million unique TCR beta sequences were found among them. General study findings and limits: Later analysis associated a missense DCLRE1C variant with TCR beta V- and J-gene trimming. At a 0.05 false discovery rate, a later analysis found about 17,000 TCR beta sequences to be associated with HLA alleles.

As for this clone: Its target is unknown.

The PCR had 60 Vbeta and 13 Jbeta primers. The table came from immunoSEQ multiplex PCR; TCRdb's copy has only in-frame clones and leaves some out. The sample records 100,000 to 150,000 clones, about 74% being singletons. CDR3 length: 17 residues. Germline CDR1 is LNHDA and CDR2 is SQIVND (reference sequence). V shed 4 bases and J shed 5 bases, with 21 bases lying between them. Input material: PBMCs. The TCR sequence derives from a woman aged 50 to 60 in good health and CMV-seropositive. The chain couples TRBV19 to TRBJ1-5; D possibly corresponds to TRBD1 (6 bases). Written as DNA, the CDR3 is TGTGCCAGTAGTAGAGGACAGACTCGAAGAGGGGATCAGCCCCAGCATTTT. Protein: CASSRGQTRRGDQPQHF.